The source of this T cell receptor beta chain is a study of T cell changes during pregnancy in multiple sclerosis (dated by TCRdb to between 2017 and 2020). Context from the whole study: The study examined how the T cell repertoire changed over the course of pregnancy in women with multiple sclerosis.

Libraries were constructed by the immunoSEQ multiplex PCR assay. In TCRdb, the immuneACCESS table is reduced to in-frame sequences with V and J assigned. These tables do not hold every clone; where another copy was compared, an unresolved V gene accounts for under half, and the others remain unexplained. The sample yields 72,000 or so clones; 90% to 95% were counted once. The top ten clonotypes cover approximately 2.4% of the sample. The CDR3 has 8 amino acids, counting the end cysteine and phenylalanine. Just the 24-base CDR3 DNA is kept, in frame starting at base 1. V and J are truncated by 6 bases and 7 bases respectively, leaving an intervening sequence of 4 bases. CDR1 and CDR2 were assigned from the germline V gene (reference sequence) as DFQATT and SNEGSKA. A remark on this clone: Its binding antigen is unknown. No quality values exist for individual bases; no much larger clone is one base distant.

The V and J genes are TRBV20-1 and TRBJ2-7, with the D gene not confidently named. This sequence originates from a female donor with multiple sclerosis, enrolled in a pregnancy study. This sample comprised peripheral blood, obtained in the second trimester of pregnancy. The CDR3 protein: CSAREQYF. The DNA reads as follows: TGCAGTGCGAGGGAGCAGTACTTC.